This T cell receptor beta chain came from a study of Graves' ophthalmopathy and Graves' hyperthyroidism. RNA transcripts were the template, and TCR beta CDR3 regions were amplified from them. RT-PCR was first run with HTBI primers, then multiplex PCR in a second round. TCRdb re-called the multiplex PCR reads with MiXCR, one entry per CDR3 protein. The profile shows 400,000 or so distinct CDR3 sequences, 15% to 19% of them singletons. Looked up from germline, CDR1 is MNHNS and CDR2 is SASEGT. The CDR3 has 15 residues. V lost 6 bases to trimming and J lost 1 base; unmatched junction nucleotides: 8. There are many counts of this clonotype. Diagnostic conclusions were grounded in clinical symptoms, serum thyroxine, TRAb, thyroid ultrasound and orbital computed tomography. The authors used Ficoll-Paque density gradient centrifugation to separate PBMCs. The input was approximately 10 ml of fresh peripheral blood.

This receptor was taken from a woman younger than 35 with stable Graves' hyperthyroidism. Source material: peripheral blood. The V and J genes are TRBV6-1 and TRBJ1-1; 7 nucleotides agree with TRBD1. The chain's CDR3 is CASSPGQVGNTEAFF. The CDR3 DNA follows: TGTGCCAGCAGCCCCGGACAGGTTGGGAACACTGAAGCTTTCTTT.